These 7 T cell receptor beta chains were sequenced from one sample in a study of cytomegalovirus exposure and HLA in healthy donors. The PCR had 60 Vbeta and 13 Jbeta primers. Using immunoSEQ multiplex PCR, the repertoire was profiled, and TCRdb retains in-frame clones only, with some absent. The sample lists fewer than 200,000 clones; more than 70% were seen once. The sequencing input was PBMCs. The receptors come from a girl between 5 and 17 years old in good health and CMV-seronegative.

This sequence joins TRBV5-6 and TRBJ1-4, with D uncertain. Germline CDR1 reads SGHDT; CDR2 reads YYEEEE. V was cut by 3 bases and J by 0 bases, with 12 bases left in between. The CDR3 is 16 residues long. The DNA of the CDR3 is TGTGCCAGCAGCTCCGATGAGCAGGCAACTAATGAAAAACTGTTTTTT. It encodes CASSSDEQATNEKLFF.

In this sample, this clone turned up a few times. The rearrangement uses TRBV2 and TRBJ1-5; 9 bases are shared with TRBD1. The CDR3 covers 15 residues. CDR1 SNHLY and CDR2 FYNNEI come from the germline V gene. The V segment lost 7 bases and the J segment 5 bases; nucleotides outside the gene matches: 9. The CDR3 region has the DNA TGTGCCAGCAATGTACAGGGGGCGTCGGATCAGCCCCAGCATTTT. As protein: CASNVQGASDQPQHF.

The CDR3 DNA follows: TGTGCCAGCAGCCCCGCACTAGCGGGGGGGAATGAGCAGTTCTTC. Its protein product is CASSPALAGGNEQFF. This chain uses TRBV7-7 with TRBJ2-1, with 13 bases that match TRBD2. The ends lost 5 bases at V and 7 bases at J; junction bases unmatched: 5. Germline CDR1 and CDR2: SSHAT and FNYEAQ (reference sequence). CDR3 length: 15 amino acids.

The V gene is TRBV5-1, the J gene TRBJ2-7, with a tentative D call TRBD1 (5 bases). From germline, CDR1 is SGHRS and CDR2 YFSETQ. CDR3 length equals 16 residues. Between the trimmed V and J ends, which lost 4 bases and 5 bases, there was a span of 22 bases. CDR3 sequence (DNA): TGCGCCAGCAGCCCGGATTCCCGCGGCAGGGTTGACGAGCAGTACTTC. Translated: CASSPDSRGRVDEQYF.

This rearrangement joins TRBV4-1 to TRBJ2-3; TRBD1 aligns across 7 bases. This CDR3 contains 17 residues. Germline CDR1 and CDR2: MGHRA and YSYEKL. Trimming removed 0 bases from V and 1 base from J; junction bases left unmatched: 7. The CDR3 sequence: CASSQEGAGTGTDTQYF. CDR3 in DNA: TGCGCCAGCAGCCAAGAAGGGGCCGGGACAGGCACAGATACGCAGTATTTT.

J is TRBJ1-6 and V is TRBV7-9; 9 bases match TRBD1. Trimming at V came to 7 bases and at J to 9 bases, leaving 7 bases not matched to a gene. Germline V lookup: CDR1 SEHNR, CDR2 FQNEAQ (reference sequence). This CDR3 has 14 amino acids. CDR3 DNA: TGTGCCAGCACCCGGACAGGGGAGGTTTCACCCCTCCACTTT. Translated: CASTRTGEVSPLHF. The full variable domain, in which reference TRBV7-9 and TRBJ1-6 provide the parts outside the CDR3, is DTGVSQNPRHKITKRGQNVTFRCDPISEHNRLYWYRQTLGQGPEFLTYFQNEAQLEKSRLLSDRFSAERPKGSFSTLEIQRTEQGDSAMYLCASTRTGEVSPLHFGNGTRLTVT.

The rearrangement joins TRBV13 to TRBJ2-5, with D perhaps TRBD2 (5 bases). CDR1 is PRHDT and CDR2 is FYEKMQ in the germline V gene (reference sequence). Trimming took off 0 bases at V and 9 bases at J, with 17 bases between the two ends. The CDR3 has 15 amino acids. The CDR3: CASSLGSRAAWAQYF. Written as DNA, the CDR3 is TGTGCCAGCAGCTTAGGATCACGAGCGGCCTGGGCCCAGTACTTC.